The 14 T cell receptor beta chains below were found in one sample sequenced in a study of blood T cell repertoires in COVID-19 (dated by TCRdb to 2018 to 2021). To prepare the library, the immunoSEQ multiplex PCR assay was applied. Not all clones reach the TCRdb copy of this immuneACCESS table, which keeps in-frame sequences only. Checked studies attribute under half of the gap to unresolved V genes and leave the rest unexplained. The sample table shows roughly 290,000 clones, and approximately 85% are seen once. About 4.3% of the sample is taken by the ten largest. The source material was PBMCs or T cells enriched from blood (not recorded which). The receptor set was obtained from a young woman who had recovered from COVID-19.

The chain employs TRBV18 and TRBJ1-1; no reliable D call. The CDR3 has 14 amino acids. V lost 5 bases to trimming and J lost 5 bases, with 15 bases between them. CDR1 is KGHSH, CDR2 LQKENI, per germline. The CDR3 DNA reads as TGTGCCAGCTCAACTACCTCTGGGGAGACTGAAGCTTTCTTT. Encoded protein: CASSTTSGETEAFF.

The V gene is TRBV28, the J gene TRBJ2-6; 10 bases line up with TRBD1. The V gene's germline CDR1 is MDHEN and CDR2 SYDVKM. The V and J ends lost 5 bases and 4 bases, in that order; junction bases with no gene match: 14. The CDR3 is 19 residues long. CDR3 bases: TGTGCCAGCAGTCCCCCCCCCGGGACAGGGGAAGCCGGGGCCAACGTCCTGACTTTC. Translating it yields CASSPPPGTGEAGANVLTF.

The chain couples TRBV6-4 to TRBJ2-7; 9 nucleotides match TRBD1. The CDR3 has 15 amino acids. The ends lost 7 bases at V and 6 bases at J; junction bases unmatched: 13. Germline V gene data show CDR1 as MRHNA and CDR2 as SNTAGT. The CDR3: CASIPGDRVFGEQYF. Written as DNA, the CDR3 is TGTGCCAGCATTCCTGGGGACAGGGTTTTCGGCGAGCAGTACTTC.

The chain recombines TRBV11-2 with TRBJ2-3, with D unresolved. CDR3 length equals 12 residues. The V gene lost 4 bases and the J gene lost 2 bases, with 4 bases spanning the gap. The germline gives CDR1 SGHAT, CDR2 FQNNGV. In DNA, the CDR3 is TGTGCCAGCAGCTCTAACACAGATACGCAGTATTTT. It encodes CASSSNTDTQYF. Looking up the rest from reference TRBV11-2 and TRBJ2-3 gives the full variable domain: EAGVAQSPRYKIIEKRQSVAFWCNPISGHATLYWYQQILGQGPKLLIQFQNNGVVDDSQLPKDRFSAERLKGVDSTLKIQPAKLEDSAVYLCASSSNTDTQYFGPGTRLTVL.

This clone was seen only once. This chain uses TRBV2 with TRBJ1-1; D unresolved. V lost 2 bases and J lost 4, with 11 bases in between. This CDR3 is 14 amino acids long. CDR1 SNHLY and CDR2 FYNNEI come from the germline V gene. CDR3: CASSEIQDGTEAFF. Here the CDR3 DNA reads TGTGCCAGCAGTGAAATTCAGGATGGCACTGAAGCTTTCTTT.

V gene TRBV28 combines with J gene TRBJ2-7; D gene uncertain. Germline lookup yields CDR1 MDHEN and CDR2 SYDVKM. CDR3 size: 10 residues. The V and J ends lost 8 bases and 3 bases respectively, with 5 bases between them. DNA for the CDR3: TGTGCCAGCGGCCGCTACGAGCAGTACTTC. Translation gives CASGRYEQYF.

This chain uses TRBV30 with TRBJ2-3; maybe TRBD2 (6 bases). V lost 4 bases and J 1 base, leaving 12 bases between the germline ends. This CDR3 spans 14 amino acids. Per germline, CDR1 GTSNPN and CDR2 SVGIG (reference sequence). CDR3 sequence reads: CAWMSGVGTDTQYF. The CDR3 DNA is TGTGCCTGGATGTCGGGGGTGGGCACAGATACGCAGTATTTT.

The gene calls are TRBV5-6 and TRBJ1-1; D possibly corresponds to TRBD1 (6 bases). The CDR3 spans 13 residues. V was cut by 7 bases and J by 3 bases, with 13 bases left in between. The germline V gene encodes CDR1 SGHDT and CDR2 YYEEEE. The CDR3 DNA reads TGTGCCAGCCTGGGGGCCTCGGACACTGAAGCTTTCTTT. Translated, it gives CASLGASDTEAFF.

The J gene is TRBJ2-7, the V gene TRBV5-1; D might be TRBD2 (5 bases). V gave up 0 bases and J gave up 6 bases, with 13 bases separating them. CDR1 and CDR2 (germline): SGHRS, YFSETQ. CDR3 length: 14 amino acids. CDR3 residues: CASSLVGRGSEQYF. CDR3 DNA: TGCGCCAGCAGCTTGGTAGGGAGAGGCTCCGAGCAGTACTTC.

The CDR3 is CASSVAFADTQYF. In nucleotides, the CDR3 is TGTGCCAGCAGCGTAGCTTTCGCAGATACGCAGTATTTT. This sequence joins TRBV9 and TRBJ2-3; D gene uncertain. V was shortened by 0 bases and J by 4 bases, with 6 bases between the two germline ends. The CDR3 runs to 13 residues. Germline CDR1 SGDLS, CDR2 YYNGEE.

The gene calls are TRBV9 and TRBJ2-7, with 9 positions matching TRBD2. The germline V gene encodes CDR1 SGDLS and CDR2 YYNGEE. The CDR3 has 15 amino acids. Unmatched junction bases numbered 10, after V lost 3 bases and J lost 6 bases. CDR3 loop: CASSGPIAGVGEQYF. CDR3 in DNA: TGTGCCAGCAGCGGGCCCATAGCGGGAGTGGGCGAGCAGTACTTC.

The chain combines TRBV7-8 with TRBJ1-3; D is uncertain. The CDR3 runs to 15 residues. The germline gives CDR1 SGHVS, CDR2 FQNEAQ. V lost 1 base and J lost 7, with 14 bases in between. The CDR3 coding sequence is TGTGCCAGCAGCTTAGTGCCCGGGTCGCGGAACACCATATATTTT. Residues: CASSLVPGSRNTIYF.

The chain joins TRBV28 to TRBJ2-5, with TRBD2 matching 8 bases. The trim removed 3 bases at V and 5 bases at J, leaving 8 bases unmatched. CDR1 and CDR2 from the germline V gene are MDHEN and SYDVKM. This CDR3 is 15 amino acids long. CDR3 nucleotides: TGTGCCAGCAGTTTCAACGGGGGGGGCGAGGAGACCCAGTACTTC. Protein sequence: CASSFNGGGEETQYF. Together with reference TRBV28 and TRBJ2-5, the CDR3 gives the full variable domain: DVKVTQSSRYLVKRTGEKVFLECVQDMDHENMFWYRQDPGLGLRLIYFSYDVKMKEKGDIPEGYSVSREKKERFSLILESASTNQTSMYLCASSFNGGGEETQYFGPGTRLLVL.

The chain combines TRBV3-1 (or the pseudogene TRBV3-2) with TRBJ2-1, with D tentatively TRBD2 (6 bases). The CDR3 covers 14 residues. The V and J ends lost 4 bases and 7 bases respectively, with 14 bases between them. The germline CDR1 and CDR2 sequences are LGHDT and YNNKEL (reference sequence). The DNA for the CDR3 is TGTGCCAGCAGCCCCCGGGACTTATCTAATGAGCAGTTCTTC. It specifies CASSPRDLSNEQFF.